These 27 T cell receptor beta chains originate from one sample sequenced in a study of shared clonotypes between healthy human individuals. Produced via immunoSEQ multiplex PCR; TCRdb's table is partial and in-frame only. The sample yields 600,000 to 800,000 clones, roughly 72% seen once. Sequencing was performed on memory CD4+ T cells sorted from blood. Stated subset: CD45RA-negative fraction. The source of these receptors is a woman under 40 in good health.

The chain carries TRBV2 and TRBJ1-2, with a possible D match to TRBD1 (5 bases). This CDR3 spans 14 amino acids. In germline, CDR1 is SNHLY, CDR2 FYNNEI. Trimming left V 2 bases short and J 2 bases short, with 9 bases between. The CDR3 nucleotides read TGTGCCAGCAGTGAAAGGCAGGGCAACTATGGCTACACCTTC. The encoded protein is CASSERQGNYGYTF. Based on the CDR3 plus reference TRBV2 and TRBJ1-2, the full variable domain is EPEVTQTPSHQVTQMGQEVILRCVPISNHLYFYWYRQILGQKVEFLVSFYNNEISEKSEIFDDQFSVERPDGSNFTLKIRSTKLEDSAMYFCASSERQGNYGYTFGSGTRLTVV.

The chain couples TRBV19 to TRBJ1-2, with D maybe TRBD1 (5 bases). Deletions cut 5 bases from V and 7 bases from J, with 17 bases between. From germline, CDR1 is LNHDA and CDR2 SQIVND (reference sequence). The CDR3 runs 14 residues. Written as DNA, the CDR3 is TGTGCCAGTAGTCCCTCCAGGGAACTGGGTGGCTACACCTTC. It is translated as CASSPSRELGGYTF.

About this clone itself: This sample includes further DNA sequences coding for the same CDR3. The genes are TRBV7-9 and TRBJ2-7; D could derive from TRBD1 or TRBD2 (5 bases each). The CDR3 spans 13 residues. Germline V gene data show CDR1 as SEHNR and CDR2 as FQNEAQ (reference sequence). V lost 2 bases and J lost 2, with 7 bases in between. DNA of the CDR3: TGTGCCAGCAGCTTACCGGGGCCCTACGAGCAGTACTTC. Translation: CASSLPGPYEQYF.

The CDR3 DNA reads as TGTGCCAGCAGCTCGACGACTAGCGGGAGATCGAGGCAGTACTTC. Translated: CASSSTTSGRSRQYF. This rearrangement joins TRBV7-9 to TRBJ2-7; 12 bases are a match to TRBD2. Losses at the gene ends were 4 bases for V and 9 bases for J; bases not matched to a gene: 10. Per the germline V gene, CDR1 is SEHNR and CDR2 is FQNEAQ (reference sequence). The CDR3 is made up of 15 amino acids.

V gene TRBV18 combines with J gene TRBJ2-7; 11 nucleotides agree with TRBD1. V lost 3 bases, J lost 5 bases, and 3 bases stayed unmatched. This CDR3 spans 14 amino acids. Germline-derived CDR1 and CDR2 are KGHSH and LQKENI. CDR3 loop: CASSPGQGADEQYF. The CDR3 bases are TGTGCCAGCTCACCCGGACAGGGGGCCGACGAGCAGTACTTC.

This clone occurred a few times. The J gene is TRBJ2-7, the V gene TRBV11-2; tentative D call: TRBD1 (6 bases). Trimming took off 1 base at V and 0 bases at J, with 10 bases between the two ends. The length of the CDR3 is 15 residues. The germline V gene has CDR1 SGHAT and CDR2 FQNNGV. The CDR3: CASSLGQVNSYEQYF. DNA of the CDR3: TGTGCCAGCAGCTTAGGACAGGTGAACTCCTACGAGCAGTACTTC.

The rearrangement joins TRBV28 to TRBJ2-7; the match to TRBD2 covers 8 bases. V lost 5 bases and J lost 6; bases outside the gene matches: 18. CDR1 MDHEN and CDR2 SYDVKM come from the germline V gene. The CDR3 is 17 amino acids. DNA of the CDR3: TGTGCCAGCAGTCCCCTACCCAAAGCGGGAGAAATGGGCGAGCAGTACTTC. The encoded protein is CASSPLPKAGEMGEQYF.

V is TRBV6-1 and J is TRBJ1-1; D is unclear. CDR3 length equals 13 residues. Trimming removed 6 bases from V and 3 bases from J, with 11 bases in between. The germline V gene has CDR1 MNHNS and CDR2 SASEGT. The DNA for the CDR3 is TGTGCCAGCAGAAGGCAGGTCGACACTGAAGCTTTCTTT. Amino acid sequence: CASRRQVDTEAFF.

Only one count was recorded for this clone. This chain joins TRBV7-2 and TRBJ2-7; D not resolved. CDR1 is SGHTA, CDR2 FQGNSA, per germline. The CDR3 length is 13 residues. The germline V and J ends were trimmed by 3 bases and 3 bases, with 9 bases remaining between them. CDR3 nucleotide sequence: TGTGCCAGCAGCTTTCCTGGGTTCTACGAGCAGTACTTC. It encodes CASSFPGFYEQYF.

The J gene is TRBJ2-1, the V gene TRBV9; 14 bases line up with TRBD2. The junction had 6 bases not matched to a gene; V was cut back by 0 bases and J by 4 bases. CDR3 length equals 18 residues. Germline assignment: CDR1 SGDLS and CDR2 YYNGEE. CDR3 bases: TGTGCCAGCAGCGTAGCGGGACTAGCGGGAGAGCGGTACAATGAGCAGTTCTTC. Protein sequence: CASSVAGLAGERYNEQFF.

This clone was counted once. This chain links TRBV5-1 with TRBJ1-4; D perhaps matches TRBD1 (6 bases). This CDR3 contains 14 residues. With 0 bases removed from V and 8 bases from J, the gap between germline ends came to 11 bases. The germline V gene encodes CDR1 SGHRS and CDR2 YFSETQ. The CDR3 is CASSLDRVGEKLFF. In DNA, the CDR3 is TGCGCCAGCAGCTTGGACAGGGTTGGCGAAAAACTGTTTTTT.

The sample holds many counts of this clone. The CDR3 sequence: CASTWLGNTIYF. CDR3 DNA: TGTGCCAGCACTTGGCTCGGAAACACCATATATTTT. The chain carries TRBV2 and TRBJ1-3; D remains ambiguous. This CDR3 is built from 12 residues. The germline V gene has CDR1 SNHLY and CDR2 FYNNEI. V was shortened by 7 bases and J by 4 bases, with 8 bases between the two germline ends.

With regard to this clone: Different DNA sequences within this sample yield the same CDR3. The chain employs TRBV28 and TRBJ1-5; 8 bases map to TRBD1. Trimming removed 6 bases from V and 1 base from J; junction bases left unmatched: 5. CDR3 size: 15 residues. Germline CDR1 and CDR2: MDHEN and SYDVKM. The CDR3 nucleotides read TGTGCCAGCAGGGAGCAGGGGGCGAGCAATCAGCCCCAGCATTTT. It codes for CASREQGASNQPQHF.

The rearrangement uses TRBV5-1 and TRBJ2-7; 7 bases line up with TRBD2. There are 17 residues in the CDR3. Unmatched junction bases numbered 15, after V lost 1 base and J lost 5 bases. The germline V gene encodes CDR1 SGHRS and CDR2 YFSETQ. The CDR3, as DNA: TGCGCCAGCAGCTTGTTGGGCAAAGGCCGGGGAGGGGACGAGCAGTACTTC. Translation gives CASSLLGKGRGGDEQYF.

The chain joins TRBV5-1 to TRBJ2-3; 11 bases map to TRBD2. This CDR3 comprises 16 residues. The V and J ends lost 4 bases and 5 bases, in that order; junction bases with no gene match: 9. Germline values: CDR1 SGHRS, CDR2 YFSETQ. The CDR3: CASSPARLAGQDTQYF. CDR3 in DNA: TGCGCCAGCAGCCCCGCTCGACTAGCGGGACAAGATACGCAGTATTTT.

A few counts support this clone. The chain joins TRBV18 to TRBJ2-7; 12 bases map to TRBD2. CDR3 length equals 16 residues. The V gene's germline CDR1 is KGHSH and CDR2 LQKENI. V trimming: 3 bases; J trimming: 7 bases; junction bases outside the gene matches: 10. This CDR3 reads CASSPTTSGRPGEQYF. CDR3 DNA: TGTGCCAGCTCACCCACGACTAGCGGGAGACCGGGTGAGCAGTACTTC.

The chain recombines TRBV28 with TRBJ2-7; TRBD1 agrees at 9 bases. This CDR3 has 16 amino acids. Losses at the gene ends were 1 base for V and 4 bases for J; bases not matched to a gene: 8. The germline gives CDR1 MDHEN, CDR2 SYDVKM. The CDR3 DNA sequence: TGTGCCAGCAGTTTATACAAGGACAGGGGACCTTACGAGCAGTACTTC. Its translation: CASSLYKDRGPYEQYF.

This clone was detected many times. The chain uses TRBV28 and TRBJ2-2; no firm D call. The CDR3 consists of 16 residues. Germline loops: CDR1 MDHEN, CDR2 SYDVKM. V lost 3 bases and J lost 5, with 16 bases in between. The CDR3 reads CASSFEKGSRTGELFF. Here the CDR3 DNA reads TGTGCCAGCAGTTTTGAAAAGGGCTCTAGAACCGGGGAGCTGTTTTTT.

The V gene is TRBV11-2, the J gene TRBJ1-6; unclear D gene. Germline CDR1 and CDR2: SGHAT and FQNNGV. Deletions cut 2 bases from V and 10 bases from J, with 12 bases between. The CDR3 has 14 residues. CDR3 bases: TGTGCCAGCAGCTTAAGGAAAGCCCGATCACCCCTCCACTTT. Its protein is CASSLRKARSPLHF.

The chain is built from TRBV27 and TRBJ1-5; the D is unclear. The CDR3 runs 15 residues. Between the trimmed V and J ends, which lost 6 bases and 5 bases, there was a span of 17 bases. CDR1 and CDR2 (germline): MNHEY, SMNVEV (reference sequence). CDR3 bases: TGTGCCAGCAGCCTAATGTCGGGAAGCTATCAGCCCCAGCATTTT. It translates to CASSLMSGSYQPQHF.

Here the CDR3 reads CTSSRLSGDYEQYF. As DNA, the CDR3 is TGCACCAGCAGCCGACTCAGCGGGGACTACGAGCAGTACTTC. The chain employs TRBV1 and TRBJ2-5; the table's D gene call, TRBD2, was not cross checked with the DNA. Matching the DNA end better, TRBJ2-7 makes the J call doubtful. TRBV1 is labeled a pseudogene. The CDR3 runs to 14 residues.

CDR3 nucleotides: TGTGCCAGCAGCCAAACCTGGACTAGCGGGATCTACGGTGAGCAGTTCTTC. Protein sequence: CASSQTWTSGIYGEQFF. This chain uses TRBV7-9 with TRBJ2-1, with 12 bases identical to TRBD2. This CDR3 spans 17 amino acids. With 5 bases clipped from V and 9 bases from J, the junction kept 14 bases outside the gene matches. Germline V lookup: CDR1 SEHNR, CDR2 FQNEAQ (reference sequence).

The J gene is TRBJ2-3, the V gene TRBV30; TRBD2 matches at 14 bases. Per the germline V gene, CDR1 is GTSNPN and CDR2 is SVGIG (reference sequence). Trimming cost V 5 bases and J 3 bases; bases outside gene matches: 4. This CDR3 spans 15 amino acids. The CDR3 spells CAWGGTSGRTDTQYF. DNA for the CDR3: TGTGCCTGGGGGGGGACTAGCGGGAGAACAGATACGCAGTATTTT.

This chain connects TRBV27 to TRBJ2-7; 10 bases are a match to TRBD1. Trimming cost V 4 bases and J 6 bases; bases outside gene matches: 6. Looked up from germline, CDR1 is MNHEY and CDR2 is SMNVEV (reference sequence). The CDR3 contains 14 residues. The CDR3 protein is CASSSRTGGFEQYF. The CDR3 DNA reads TGTGCCAGCAGTTCCCGGACAGGGGGTTTCGAGCAGTACTTC.

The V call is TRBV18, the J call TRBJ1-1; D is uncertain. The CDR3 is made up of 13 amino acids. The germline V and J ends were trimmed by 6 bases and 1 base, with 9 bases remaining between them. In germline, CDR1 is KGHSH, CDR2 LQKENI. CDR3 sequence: CASSAAENTEAFF. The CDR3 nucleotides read TGTGCCAGCTCGGCGGCTGAGAACACTGAAGCTTTCTTT.

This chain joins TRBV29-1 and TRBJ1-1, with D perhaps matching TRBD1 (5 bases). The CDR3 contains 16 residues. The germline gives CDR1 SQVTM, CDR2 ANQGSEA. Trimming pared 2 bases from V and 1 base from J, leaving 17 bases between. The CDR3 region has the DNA TGCAGCGTTGAATTATCGGGGGTACGATGGAACACTGAAGCTTTCTTT. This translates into CSVELSGVRWNTEAFF.

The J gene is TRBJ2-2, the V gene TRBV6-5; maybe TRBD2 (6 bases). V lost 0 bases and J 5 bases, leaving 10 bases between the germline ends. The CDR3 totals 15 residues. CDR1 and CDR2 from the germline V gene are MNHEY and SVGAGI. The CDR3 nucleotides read TGTGCCAGCAGTTACTCCGGGGGATTTACCGGGGAGCTGTTTTTT. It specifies CASSYSGGFTGELFF.